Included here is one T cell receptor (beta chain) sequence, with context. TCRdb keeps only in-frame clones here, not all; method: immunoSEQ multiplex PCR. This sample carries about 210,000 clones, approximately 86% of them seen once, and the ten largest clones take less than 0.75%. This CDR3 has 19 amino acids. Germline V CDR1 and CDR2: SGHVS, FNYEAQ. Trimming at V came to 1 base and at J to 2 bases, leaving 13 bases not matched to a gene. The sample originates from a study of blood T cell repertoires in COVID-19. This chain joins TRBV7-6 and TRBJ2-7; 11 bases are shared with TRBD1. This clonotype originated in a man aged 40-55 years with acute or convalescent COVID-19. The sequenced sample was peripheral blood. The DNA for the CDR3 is TGTGCCAGCAGCTTAGGGACAGGGGGCGACGTATCCCCGGCCTACGAGCAGTACTTC. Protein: CASSLGTGGDVSPAYEQYF. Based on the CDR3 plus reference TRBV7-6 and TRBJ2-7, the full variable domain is GAGVSQSPRYKVTKRGQDVALRCDPISGHVSLYWYRQALGQGPEFLTYFNYEAQQDKSGLPNDRFSAERPEGSISTLTIQRTEQRDSAMYRCASSLGTGGDVSPAYEQYFGPGTRLTVT.